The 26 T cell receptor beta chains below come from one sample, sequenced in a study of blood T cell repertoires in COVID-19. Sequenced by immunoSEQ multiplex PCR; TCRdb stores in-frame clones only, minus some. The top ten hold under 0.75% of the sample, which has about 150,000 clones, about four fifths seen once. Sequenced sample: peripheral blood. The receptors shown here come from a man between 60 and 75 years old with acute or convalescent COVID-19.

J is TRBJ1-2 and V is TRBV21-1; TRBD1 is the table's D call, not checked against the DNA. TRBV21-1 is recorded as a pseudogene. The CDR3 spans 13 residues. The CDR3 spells CASGETGEDGYTF. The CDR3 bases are TGTGCCAGCGGCGAGACAGGAGAAGATGGCTACACCTTC.

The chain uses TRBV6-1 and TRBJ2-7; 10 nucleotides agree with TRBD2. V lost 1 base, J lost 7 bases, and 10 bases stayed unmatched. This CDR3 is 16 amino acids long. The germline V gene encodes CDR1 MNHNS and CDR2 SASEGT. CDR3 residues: CASSEVTAGGRREQYF. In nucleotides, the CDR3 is TGTGCCAGCAGTGAAGTTACAGCGGGGGGGCGGAGGGAGCAGTACTTC.

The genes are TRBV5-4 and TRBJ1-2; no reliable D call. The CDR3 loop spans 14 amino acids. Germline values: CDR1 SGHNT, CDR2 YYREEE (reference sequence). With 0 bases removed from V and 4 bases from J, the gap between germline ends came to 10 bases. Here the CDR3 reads CASSLDSWSYGYTF. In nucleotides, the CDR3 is TGTGCCAGCAGCTTGGATAGTTGGAGCTATGGCTACACCTTC.

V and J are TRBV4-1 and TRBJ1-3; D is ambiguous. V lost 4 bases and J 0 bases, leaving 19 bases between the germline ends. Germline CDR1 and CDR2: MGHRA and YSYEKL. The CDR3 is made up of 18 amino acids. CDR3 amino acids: CASSPALMRGVSGNTIYF. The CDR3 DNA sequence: TGCGCCAGCAGCCCTGCCCTAATGCGCGGGGTCTCTGGAAACACCATATATTTT.

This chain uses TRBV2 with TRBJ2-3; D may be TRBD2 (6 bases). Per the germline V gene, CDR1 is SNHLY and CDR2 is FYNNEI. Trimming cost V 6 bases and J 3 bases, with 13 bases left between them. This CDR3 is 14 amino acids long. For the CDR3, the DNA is TGTGCCAGCAGGGATCTAGCGAATACAGATACGCAGTATTTT. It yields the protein CASRDLANTDTQYF.

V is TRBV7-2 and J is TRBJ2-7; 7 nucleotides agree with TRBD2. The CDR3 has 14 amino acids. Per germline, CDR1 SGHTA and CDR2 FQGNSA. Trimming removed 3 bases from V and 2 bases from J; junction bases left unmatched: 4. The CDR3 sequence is CASSFGRGTYEQYF. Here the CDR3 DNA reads TGTGCCAGCAGCTTCGGGCGGGGGACCTACGAGCAGTACTTC.

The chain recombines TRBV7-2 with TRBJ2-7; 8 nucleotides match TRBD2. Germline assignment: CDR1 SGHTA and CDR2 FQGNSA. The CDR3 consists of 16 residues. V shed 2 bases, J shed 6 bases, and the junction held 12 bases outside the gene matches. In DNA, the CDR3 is TGTGCCAGCAGCTTACGAAGCGGGAGCCTCCTGGGCGAGCAGTACTTC. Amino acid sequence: CASSLRSGSLLGEQYF.

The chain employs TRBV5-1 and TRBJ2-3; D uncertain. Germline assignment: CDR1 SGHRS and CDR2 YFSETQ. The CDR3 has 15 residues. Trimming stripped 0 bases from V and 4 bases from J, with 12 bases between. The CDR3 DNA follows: TGCGCCAGCAGCTTGGGGGCTCGGCAGGCAGATACGCAGTATTTT. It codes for CASSLGARQADTQYF.

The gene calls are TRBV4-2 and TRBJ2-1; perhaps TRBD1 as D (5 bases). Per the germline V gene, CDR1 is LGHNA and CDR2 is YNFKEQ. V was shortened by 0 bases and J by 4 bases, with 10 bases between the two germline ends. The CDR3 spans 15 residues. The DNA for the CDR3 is TGTGCCAGCAGCCAAGACAGGGCACAGTACAATGAGCAGTTCTTC. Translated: CASSQDRAQYNEQFF.

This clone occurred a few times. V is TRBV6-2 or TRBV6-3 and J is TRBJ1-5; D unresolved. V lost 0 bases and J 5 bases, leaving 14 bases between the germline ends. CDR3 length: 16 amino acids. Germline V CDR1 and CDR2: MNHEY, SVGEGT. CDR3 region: CASSYSPSVLDQPQHF. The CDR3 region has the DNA TGTGCCAGCAGTTACTCCCCATCGGTATTGGATCAGCCCCAGCATTTT.

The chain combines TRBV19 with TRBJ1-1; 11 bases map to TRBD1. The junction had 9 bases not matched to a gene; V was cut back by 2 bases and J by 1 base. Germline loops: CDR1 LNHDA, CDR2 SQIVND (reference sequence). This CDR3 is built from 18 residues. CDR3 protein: CASSILPGTGGTNTEAFF. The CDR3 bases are TGTGCCAGTAGTATACTACCCGGGACAGGGGGGACGAACACTGAAGCTTTCTTT.

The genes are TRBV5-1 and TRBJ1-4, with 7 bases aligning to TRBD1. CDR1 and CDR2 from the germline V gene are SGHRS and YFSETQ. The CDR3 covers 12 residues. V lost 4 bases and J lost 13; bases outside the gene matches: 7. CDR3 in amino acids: CASSPMGQPLFF. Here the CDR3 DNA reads TGCGCCAGCAGCCCAATGGGACAGCCACTGTTTTTT.

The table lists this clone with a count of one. The CDR3 sequence is CATSSPRGDRDYEQFF. For the CDR3, the DNA is TGTGCCACCAGCAGTCCTAGGGGGGACAGGGACTATGAGCAGTTCTTC. The V call is TRBV15, the J call TRBJ2-1; 9 bases match TRBD1. Germline lookup yields CDR1 LNHNV and CDR2 YYDKDF (reference sequence). With V trimmed by 3 bases and J by 8 bases, 11 bases remained unmatched. This CDR3 has 16 residues.

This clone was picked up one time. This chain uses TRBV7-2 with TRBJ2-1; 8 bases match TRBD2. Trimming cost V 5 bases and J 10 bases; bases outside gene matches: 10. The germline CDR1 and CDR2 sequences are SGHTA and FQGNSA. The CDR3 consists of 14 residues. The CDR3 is CASSPSLAAPEQFF. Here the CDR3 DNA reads TGTGCCAGCAGCCCATCACTAGCGGCACCAGAGCAGTTCTTC.

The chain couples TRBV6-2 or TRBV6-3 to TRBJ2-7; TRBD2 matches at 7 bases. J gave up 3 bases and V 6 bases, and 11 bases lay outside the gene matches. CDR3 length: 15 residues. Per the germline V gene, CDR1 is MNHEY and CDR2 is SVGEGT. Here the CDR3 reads CASSPSGFANYEQYF. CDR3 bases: TGTGCCAGCAGCCCTAGCGGCTTTGCAAACTACGAGCAGTACTTC.

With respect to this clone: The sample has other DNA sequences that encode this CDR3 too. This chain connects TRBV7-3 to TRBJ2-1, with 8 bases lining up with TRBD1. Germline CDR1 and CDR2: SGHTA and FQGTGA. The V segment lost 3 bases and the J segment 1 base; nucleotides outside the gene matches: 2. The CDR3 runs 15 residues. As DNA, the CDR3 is TGTGCCAGCAGCTTCGACAGGGGATCCTACAATGAGCAGTTCTTC. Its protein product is CASSFDRGSYNEQFF.

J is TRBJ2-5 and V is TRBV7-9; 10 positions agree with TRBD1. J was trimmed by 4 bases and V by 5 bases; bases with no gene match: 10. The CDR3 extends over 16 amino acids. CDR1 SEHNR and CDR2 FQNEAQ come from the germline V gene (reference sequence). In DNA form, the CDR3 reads TGTGCCAGCAGCCCAGGGGACAGGGGAATTCGAGAGACCCAGTACTTC. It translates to CASSPGDRGIRETQYF.

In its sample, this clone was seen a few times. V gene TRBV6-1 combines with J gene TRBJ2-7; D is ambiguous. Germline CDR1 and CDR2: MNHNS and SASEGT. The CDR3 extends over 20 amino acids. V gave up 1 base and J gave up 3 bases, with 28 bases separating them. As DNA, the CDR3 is TGTGCCAGCAGTGAAGTTTCAAAGTTACGGTTCCGAACTGATGACTACGAGCAGTACTTC. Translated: CASSEVSKLRFRTDDYEQYF.

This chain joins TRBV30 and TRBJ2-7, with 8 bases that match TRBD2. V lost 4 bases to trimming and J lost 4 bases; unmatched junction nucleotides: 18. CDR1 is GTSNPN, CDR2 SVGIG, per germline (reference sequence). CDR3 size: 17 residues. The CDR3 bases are TGTGCCTGGACCCCACCCCCCACTAGCGGAGATGGGTACGAGCAGTACTTC. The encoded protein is CAWTPPPTSGDGYEQYF.

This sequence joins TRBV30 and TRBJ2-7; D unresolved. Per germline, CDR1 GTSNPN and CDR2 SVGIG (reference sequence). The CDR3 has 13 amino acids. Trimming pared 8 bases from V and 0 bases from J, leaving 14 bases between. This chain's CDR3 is CAAARVNSYEQYF. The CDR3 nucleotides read TGTGCCGCCGCCCGGGTCAACTCCTACGAGCAGTACTTC. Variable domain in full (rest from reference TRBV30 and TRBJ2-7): SQTIHQWPATLVQPVGSPLSLECTVEGTSNPNLYWYRQAAGRGLQLLFYSVGIGQISSEVPQNLSASRPQDRQFILSSKKLLLSDSGFYLCAAARVNSYEQYFGPGTRLTVT.

The CDR3 sequence is CASSDRAVARTDTQYF. The CDR3 bases are TGTGCCAGCAGTGACAGGGCCGTGGCCCGCACAGATACGCAGTATTTT. The chain is built from TRBV25-1 and TRBJ2-3, with TRBD1 as a possible D gene (5 bases). The V gene lost 3 bases and the J gene lost 1 base, with 14 bases spanning the gap. This CDR3 contains 16 residues. From germline, CDR1 is MGHDK and CDR2 SYGVNS.

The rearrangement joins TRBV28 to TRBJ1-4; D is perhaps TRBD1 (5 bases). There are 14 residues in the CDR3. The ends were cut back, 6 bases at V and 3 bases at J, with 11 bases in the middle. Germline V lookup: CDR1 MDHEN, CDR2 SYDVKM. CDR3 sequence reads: CASRPWGANEKLFF. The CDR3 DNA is TGTGCCAGCAGGCCCTGGGGGGCTAATGAAAAACTGTTTTTT.

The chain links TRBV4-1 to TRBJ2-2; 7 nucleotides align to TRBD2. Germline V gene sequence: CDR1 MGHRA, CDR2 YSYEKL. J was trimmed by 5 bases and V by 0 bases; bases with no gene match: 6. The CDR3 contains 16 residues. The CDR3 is CASSQEGGRGTGELFF. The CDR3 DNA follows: TGCGCCAGCAGCCAAGAGGGAGGGAGAGGGACCGGGGAGCTGTTTTTT.

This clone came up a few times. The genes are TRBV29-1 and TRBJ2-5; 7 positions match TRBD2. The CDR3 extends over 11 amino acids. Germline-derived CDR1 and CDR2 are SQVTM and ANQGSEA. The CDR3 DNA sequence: TGCGCCTCCGGAGCGGGGGAGACCCAGTACTTC. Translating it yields CASGAGETQYF.

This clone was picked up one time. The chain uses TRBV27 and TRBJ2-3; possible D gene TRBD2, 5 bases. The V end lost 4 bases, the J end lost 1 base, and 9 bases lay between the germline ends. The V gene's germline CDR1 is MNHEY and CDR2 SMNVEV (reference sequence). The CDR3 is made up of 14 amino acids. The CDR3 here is CASSSYGGTDTQYF. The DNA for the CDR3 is TGTGCCAGCAGTTCATACGGGGGCACAGATACGCAGTATTTT.

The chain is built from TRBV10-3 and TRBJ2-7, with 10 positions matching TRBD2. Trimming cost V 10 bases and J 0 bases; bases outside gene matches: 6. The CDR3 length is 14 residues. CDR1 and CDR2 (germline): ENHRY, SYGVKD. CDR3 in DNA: TGTGCCACACTTAGCGGGGGGTCCTCCTACGAGCAGTACTTC. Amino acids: CATLSGGSSYEQYF.